The clone carrying this T cell receptor (beta chain) came up a few times. This entry comes from a study of T-cell memory formation after mild COVID-19. Trimming shortened V by 1 base and J by 7 bases, and 20 bases separated the two germline ends. Germline values: CDR1 SEHNR, CDR2 FQNEAQ (reference sequence). This CDR3 region has 16 residues. Each CDR3 protein gets one entry after TCRdb re-called the 5' RACE reads with MiXCR. The sample includes under 400,000 distinct CDR3 sequences, 25% to 30% of them seen just once. The specimen sequenced was PBMCs or a T cell subset sorted from them (not recorded which). The chain couples TRBV7-9 to TRBJ2-7; D possibly matches TRBD1 or TRBD2 (5 bases each). The clonotype was recovered from an adult woman who had mild COVID-19 (a few samples of this study predate the infection). Cell type and time point are not known. Here the CDR3 reads CASSLEDRGRPWEQYF. CDR3 DNA sequence: TGTGCCAGCAGCTTAGAGGATCGGGGCAGGCCATGGGAGCAGTACTTC.